Given below is one T cell receptor beta chain in context. Its antigen is not known. Primers: 60 Vbeta forward and 13 Jbeta reverse. TCRdb's copy holds only in-frame clones and misses some; the assay was immunoSEQ multiplex PCR. This sample's table reports over 120,000 clones. The data are from a study of cytomegalovirus exposure and HLA in healthy donors. Study results and caveats: Serostatus for CMV was the only available immune exposure information.

Germline V CDR1 and CDR2: SGHTA, FQGNSA. CDR3 length: 15 residues. After removal of 5 bases from V and 5 bases from J, the junction contained 5 bases not matched to a gene. At collection, donors were nominally healthy, but unrecorded immune exposures were probable. This chain links TRBV7-2 with TRBJ1-5, with TRBD1 matching 11 bases. The material sequenced was PBMCs. The TCR was taken from a male donor in good health and CMV-seronegative. CDR3 residues: CASSRDRGGYQPQHF. In nucleotides, the CDR3 is TGTGCCAGCAGCCGGGACAGGGGGGGATATCAGCCCCAGCATTTT.